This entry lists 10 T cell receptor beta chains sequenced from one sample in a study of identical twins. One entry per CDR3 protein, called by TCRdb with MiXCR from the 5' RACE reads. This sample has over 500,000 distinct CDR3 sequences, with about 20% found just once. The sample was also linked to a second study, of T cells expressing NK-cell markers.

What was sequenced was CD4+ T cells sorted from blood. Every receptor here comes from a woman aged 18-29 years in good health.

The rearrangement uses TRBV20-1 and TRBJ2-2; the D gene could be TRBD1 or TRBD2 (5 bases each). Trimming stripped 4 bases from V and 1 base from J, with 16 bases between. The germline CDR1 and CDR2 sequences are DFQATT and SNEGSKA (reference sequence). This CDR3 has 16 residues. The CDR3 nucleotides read TGCAGTGCTACCCACCGGGCAGGGAGGAACACCGGGGAGCTGTTTTTT. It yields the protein CSATHRAGRNTGELFF.

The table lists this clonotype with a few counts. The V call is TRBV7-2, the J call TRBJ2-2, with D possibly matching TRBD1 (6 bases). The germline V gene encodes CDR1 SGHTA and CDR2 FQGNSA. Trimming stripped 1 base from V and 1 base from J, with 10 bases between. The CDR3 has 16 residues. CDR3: CASSLVGTLNTGELFF. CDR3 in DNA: TGTGCCAGCAGCTTAGTTGGGACACTGAACACCGGGGAGCTGTTTTTT. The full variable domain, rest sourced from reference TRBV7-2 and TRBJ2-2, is GAGVSQSPSNKVTEKGKDVELRCDPISGHTALYWYRQSLGQGLEFLIYFQGNSAPDKSGLPSDRFSAERTGGSVSTLTIQRTQQEDSAVYLCASSLVGTLNTGELFFGEGSRLTVL.

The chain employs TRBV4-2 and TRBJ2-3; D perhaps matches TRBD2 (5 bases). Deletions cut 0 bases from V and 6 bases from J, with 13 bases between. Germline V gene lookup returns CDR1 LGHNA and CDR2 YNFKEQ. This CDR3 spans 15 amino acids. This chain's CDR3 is CASSQEMAGGDTQYF. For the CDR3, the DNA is TGTGCCAGCAGCCAAGAGATGGCCGGCGGGGATACGCAGTATTTT.

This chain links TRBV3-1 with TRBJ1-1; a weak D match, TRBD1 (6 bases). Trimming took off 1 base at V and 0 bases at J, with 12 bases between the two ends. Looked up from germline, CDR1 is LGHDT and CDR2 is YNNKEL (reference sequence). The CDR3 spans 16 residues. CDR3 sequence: CASSQGQAIMNTEAFF. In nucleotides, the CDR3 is TGTGCCAGCAGCCAAGGACAGGCGATCATGAACACTGAAGCTTTCTTT.

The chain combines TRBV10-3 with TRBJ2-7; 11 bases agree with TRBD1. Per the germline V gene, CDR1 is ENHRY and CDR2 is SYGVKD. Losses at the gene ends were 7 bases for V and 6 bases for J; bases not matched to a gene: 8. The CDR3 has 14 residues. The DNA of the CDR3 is TGTGCCATCATGTCCGGACAGGGGGCGTTCGAGCAGTACTTC. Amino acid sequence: CAIMSGQGAFEQYF.

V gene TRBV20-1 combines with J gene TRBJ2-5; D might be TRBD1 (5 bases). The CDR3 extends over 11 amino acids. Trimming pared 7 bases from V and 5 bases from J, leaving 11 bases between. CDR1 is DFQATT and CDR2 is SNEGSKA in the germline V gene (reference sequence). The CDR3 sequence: CSEGVGETQYF. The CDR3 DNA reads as TGCAGTGAAGGGGTGGGGGAGACCCAGTACTTC.

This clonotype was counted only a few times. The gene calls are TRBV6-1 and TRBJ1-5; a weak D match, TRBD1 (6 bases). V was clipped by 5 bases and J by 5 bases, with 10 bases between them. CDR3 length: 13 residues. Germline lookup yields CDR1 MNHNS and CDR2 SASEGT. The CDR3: CASSRTAYQPQHF. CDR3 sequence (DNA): TGTGCCAGCAGTAGGACAGCCTATCAGCCCCAGCATTTT.

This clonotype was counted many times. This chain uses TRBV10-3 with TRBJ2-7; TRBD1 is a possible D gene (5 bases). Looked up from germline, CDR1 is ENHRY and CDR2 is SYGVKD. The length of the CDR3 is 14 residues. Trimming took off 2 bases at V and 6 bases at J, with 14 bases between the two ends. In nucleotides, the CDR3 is TGTGCCATCAGTGAGGGACATTCCTCCGCCGAGCAGTACTTC. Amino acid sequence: CAISEGHSSAEQYF.

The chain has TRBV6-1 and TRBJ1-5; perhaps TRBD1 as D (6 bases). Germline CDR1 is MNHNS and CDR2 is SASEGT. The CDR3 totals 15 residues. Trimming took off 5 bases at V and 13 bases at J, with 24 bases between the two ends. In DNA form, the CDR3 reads TGTGCCAGCAGTAGGGGGGGCCGCGGCTTGACTGGGCAGCATTTT. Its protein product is CASSRGGRGLTGQHF.

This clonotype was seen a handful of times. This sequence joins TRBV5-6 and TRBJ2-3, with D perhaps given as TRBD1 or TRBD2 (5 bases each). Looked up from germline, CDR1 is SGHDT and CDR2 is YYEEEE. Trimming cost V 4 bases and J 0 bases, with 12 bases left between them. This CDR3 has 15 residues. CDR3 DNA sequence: TGTGCCAGCAGCGCTCCGGGACGGAGCACAGATACGCAGTATTTT. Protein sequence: CASSAPGRSTDTQYF.